This T cell receptor (beta chain) stems from a study of Graves' ophthalmopathy and Graves' hyperthyroidism. General study results and limits: For predicting ophthalmopathy progression, the model had approximately 70% sensitivity and 72.22% specificity.

This clonotype has a count of ten or more. As yet, its antigen is unknown. From RNA, the CDR3 regions of TCR beta chains were amplified and sequenced. Amplification began with first-round RT-PCR using HTBI primers, then second-round multiplex PCR was performed. TCRdb recomputed calls from the multiplex PCR reads with MiXCR, one row per CDR3 protein. Among about 380,000 distinct CDR3 sequences listed, 15% were seen once. The authors defined stable hyperthyroidism as no ophthalmopathy within 18 months of follow-up. The CDR3 spans 14 residues. Germline trimming cut 5 bases from V and 5 bases from J; bases unmatched to any gene: 8.

The sequencing input was peripheral blood. The clonotype was recovered from a woman aged 18-29 years with stable Graves' hyperthyroidism. The chain uses TRBV12-3 or TRBV12-4 and TRBJ1-1; 7 nucleotides match TRBD1. The CDR3 nucleotides are TGTGCCAGCAGTATCGGACAGGTAGGAACTGAAGCTTTCTTT. This gives the protein CASSIGQVGTEAFF.